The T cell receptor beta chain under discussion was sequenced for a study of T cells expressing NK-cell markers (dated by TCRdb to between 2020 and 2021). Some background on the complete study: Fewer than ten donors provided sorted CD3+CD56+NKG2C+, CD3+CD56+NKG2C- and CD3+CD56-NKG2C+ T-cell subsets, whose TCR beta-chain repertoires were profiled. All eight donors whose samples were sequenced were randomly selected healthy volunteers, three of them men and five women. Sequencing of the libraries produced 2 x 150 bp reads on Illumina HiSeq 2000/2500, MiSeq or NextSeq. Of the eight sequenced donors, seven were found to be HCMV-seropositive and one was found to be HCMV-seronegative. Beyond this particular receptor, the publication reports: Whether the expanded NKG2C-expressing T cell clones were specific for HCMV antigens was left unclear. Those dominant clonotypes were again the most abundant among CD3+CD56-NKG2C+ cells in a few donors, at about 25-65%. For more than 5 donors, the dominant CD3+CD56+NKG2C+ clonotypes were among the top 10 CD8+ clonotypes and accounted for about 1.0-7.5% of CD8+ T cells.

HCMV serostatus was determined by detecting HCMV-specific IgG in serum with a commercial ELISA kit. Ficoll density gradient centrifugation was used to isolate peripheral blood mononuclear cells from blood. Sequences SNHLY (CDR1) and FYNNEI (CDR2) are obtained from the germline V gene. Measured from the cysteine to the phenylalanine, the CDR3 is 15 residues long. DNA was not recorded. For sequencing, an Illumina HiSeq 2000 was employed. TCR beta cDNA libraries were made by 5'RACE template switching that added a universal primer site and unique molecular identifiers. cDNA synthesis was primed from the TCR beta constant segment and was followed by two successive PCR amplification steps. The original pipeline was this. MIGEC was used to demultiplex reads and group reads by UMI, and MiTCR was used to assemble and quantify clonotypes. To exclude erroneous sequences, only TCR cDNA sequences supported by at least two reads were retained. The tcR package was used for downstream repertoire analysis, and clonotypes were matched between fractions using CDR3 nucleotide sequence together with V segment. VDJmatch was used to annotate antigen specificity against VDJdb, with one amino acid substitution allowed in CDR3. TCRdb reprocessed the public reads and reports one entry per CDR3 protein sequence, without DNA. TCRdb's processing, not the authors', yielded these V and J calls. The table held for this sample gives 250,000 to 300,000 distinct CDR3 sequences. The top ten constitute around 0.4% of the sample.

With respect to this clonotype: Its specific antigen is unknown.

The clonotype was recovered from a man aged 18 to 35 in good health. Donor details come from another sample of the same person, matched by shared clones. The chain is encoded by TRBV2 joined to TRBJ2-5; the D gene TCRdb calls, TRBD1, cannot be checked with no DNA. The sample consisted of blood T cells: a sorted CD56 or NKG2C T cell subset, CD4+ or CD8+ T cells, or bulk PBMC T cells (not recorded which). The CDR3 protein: CASRGGGRGEETQYF.